This TCR beta chain was sequenced in a study of shared clonotypes between healthy human individuals. Study-wide context: Donors were a couple of women and a few men aged 18 to 49. Whole-study findings and limits: When compared with the clonotypes that were shared by all four sorted-subset donors, the non-shared clonotypes turned out to have lower generation probabilities.

Each replicate PCR on the sorted subsets used around 200 ng DNA (around 31,000 T cell genomes). Assay: immunoSEQ multiplex PCR; the TCRdb copy retains only in-frame clones and omits some. The sample shows tens of thousands of clones, about 65% of them seen only once. Germline-derived CDR1 and CDR2 are SEHNR and FQNEAQ (reference sequence). V was pared by 3 bases and J by 8 bases, with 10 bases of the junction left unmatched. The CDR3 consists of 16 residues. This clone has just a few counts. What it recognizes is unknown. The chain has TRBV7-9 and TRBJ2-1; 10 positions match TRBD1. The source material was memory CD8+ T cells sorted from blood. Subset given: CD45RO+ cells pooled with CCR7-negative TemRA cells. The clonotype originates from a young man in good health. DNA for the CDR3: TGTGCCAGCAGCTTTAGGGGCGGACAGGGGGTCGATGAGCAGTTCTTC. This sequence encodes CASSFRGGQGVDEQFF.